The entry below describes one T cell receptor beta chain. The antigen it recognizes is unknown. Qualities for individual bases were not recorded, and no much larger clone is one base off. These data originate in a study of blood T cell repertoires in COVID-19 (dated by TCRdb to the early 2020s). Regarding the study in general: Samples from collaborators originated in the United States, Italy and Spain and spanned both the acute and convalescent phases of COVID-19. Where available, HLA class I and class II types were taken from metadata supplied by the sample provider and were not determined by assay-based typing. Subjects who had been exposed to COVID-19, were actively infected with it, or had recovered from it provided the deeply sampled blood TCRbeta repertoires that made up the dataset. The repertoires were released in a freely available public database intended as a resource for research on the immune response to SARS-CoV-2. Samples came from the ongoing ImmuneRACE study (first 160 participants) plus 1,254 subjects from 6 global collaborators. The sample metadata nearly always contained a de-identified subject ID, COVID-19 status, age in years and sex. The prospective study material was composed of cDNA or gDNA derived from T cells, B-cell-depleted T cells, or PBMCs. Broad study findings and their caveats: The amount of clinical and demographic metadata varied by source and participant and was provided uncurated.

Collaborating institutions collected whole blood in K2EDTA tubes following their own protocols. For TCRbeta analysis, collaborators shipped samples in one of three forms: frozen whole blood, isolated PBMCs, or DNA extracted from either of those sample types. TCRbeta CDR3 regions were amplified from genomic DNA by means of the immunoSEQ Assay, a bias-controlled multiplex PCR. For the original study's pipeline: Within the assay, amplification of reference gene primers was used to estimate how many nucleated cells each sample contained. To quantify the absolute abundance of each unique TCRbeta CDR3 rearrangement, sequence reads were collapsed and filtered. For each sample, productive Simpson clonality was calculated as the square root of Simpson's diversity index across productive rearrangements. As stored in TCRdb, this immuneACCESS dataset retains in-frame rearrangements with V and J assigned. A fraction of the clones does not appear; measured against another copy, unresolved V genes explain less than half of the discrepancy, and the remainder lacks a known reason. That table supplies the V and J calls and clone size; D and trimming were determined from the DNA. The table for this sample lists 220,000 or so clones; around 84% of them were counted only once. Jointly, the top ten make up just under 20% of the sample.

From a lookup of the germline V gene (reference sequence), CDR1 and CDR2 are SGHNT and YYREEE. Measured from the cysteine to the phenylalanine, the CDR3 is 18 residues long. Just the 54-base CDR3 DNA is kept, in frame starting at base 1. V loses 4 bases of germline sequence and J loses 4 bases, and the interval between the two ends is 27 bases. The TCR was taken from a man aged 25 to 45 with active or convalescent COVID-19. The chain couples TRBV5-4 to TRBJ2-7; tentative D gene TRBD1, with 5 bases matching. Sequenced: peripheral blood. Here is the DNA: TGTGCCAGCAGCCCGTCAATCCCCCGGAGAACAGGTGAATACGAGCAGTACTTC. Translated, it gives CASSPSIPRRTGEYEQYF.